This T cell receptor beta chain derives from a study of CD8+ T cells in alopecia areata (dated by TCRdb to the late 2010s). About the study as a whole: Treated patients were enrolled in an open-label pilot trial of oral tofacitinib at 5 to 10 mg twice daily for moderate-to-severe alopecia areata. Tofacitinib was administered for 6 to 18 months, and 6 months of follow-up off drug were then conducted to assess delayed response and recurrence. The SALT score, which quantifies the percentage of affected scalp surface area, was used to measure disease severity in treated patients. The study used high-throughput TCRbeta sequencing to examine T cell clonal expansion in alopecia areata, in both the C3H/HeJ mouse model and human patients. On the human side, TCRbeta sequencing was run on scalp tissue and on sorted CD4+ and CD8+ peripheral blood T cells from healthy controls and from alopecia areata patients with either patchy or totalis/universalis disease. Biopsies were taken from tofacitinib-treated patients at baseline and again at 4 and 24 weeks into treatment, and several of those patients also had a later scalp biopsy. Clonality in the scalp was compared among normal scalp (n=4), patchy alopecia areata scalp (n=8), and alopecia totalis/universalis scalp (n=8). RNA was obtained with the PAXgene miRNA kit for fixed scalp, the miRNeasy kit for PBMCs, and the RNeasy kit for mouse skin. immunoSEQ multiplex PCR using 35 Vbeta forward primers and 13 Jbeta reverse primers was used to amplify TCRbeta CDR3 regions. Study-level results and caveats: Shared TCR sequences between patients were less evident than in mice, which may be partly attributable to HLA diversity in the patient population. During tofacitinib treatment, many expanded lesional clones remained in scalp and blood, and this persistence may partly explain relapse after treatment is stopped. Lesional scalp, especially in alopecia totalis/universalis, showed higher clonality and more expanded CD8+ clones than normal scalp, suggesting antigenic drive. Scalp clonality and the number of expanded CD8+ clones among the top 100 scalp clones were significantly decreased by tofacitinib. Resident alphabeta T cells in normal human skin are also sequenced, complicating scalp TCR repertoire analysis, unlike mouse skin dominated by gammadelta T cells. Because the treated cohort was small and had just a single nonresponder, larger studies are needed to establish links between baseline CD8+ expansion and response.

The sample's treatment or condition label, in plain terms: oral pan-JAK inhibitor, 5-10 mg twice daily. Lesional scalp punch biopsies and peripheral blood were collected from alopecia areata patients. PBMCs were isolated by density centrifugation and stained for CD3, CD4 and CD8, after which CD4+ and CD8+ T cells were sorted on a FACSAria. Details on this clone: Its antigen remains unidentified. Per-nucleotide qualities are absent, and no much larger clonotype sits a single base away.

The library relied on the immunoSEQ multiplex PCR assay. RNA was extracted from all samples and reverse transcribed into cDNA, which served as template for TCR sequencing. SuperScript III was used for first-strand cDNA synthesis, primed with a 2:1 mix of oligo-dT and random hexamers. Amplification bias was assessed with a synthetic immune receptor repertoire, and residual bias was removed computationally. In the paper's pipeline: After raw reads were preprocessed to remove errors, the CDR3 was defined following IMGT conventions as running from the conserved cysteine to phenylalanine. Clonality was computed by normalizing Shannon entropy by log2 of the number of productive unique TCRs and subtracting the result from 1. Whether scalp clones were CD4 or CD8 was inferred by matching scalp TCRbeta sequences against CD4 and CD8 repertoires sorted from blood. TCRdb mirrors the immuneACCESS table, restricted to in-frame sequences. Some clones are absent from its copies; in checked studies, under half trace to an unresolved V gene, and the reason for the others is unknown. D and trimming were read from the DNA, whereas the V and J calls and clone size are those reported in that table. This sample holds 150,000 to 200,000 clones; roughly three fifths were observed only once. About 1.3% of the sample goes to the ten largest clones.

Looking up the germline V gene yields CDR1 SNHLY and CDR2 FYNNEI. V is shortened by 10 bases, J by 5 bases, and the region joining them spans 21 bases. Taken from cysteine to phenylalanine, the CDR3 has 14 residues. CDR3 DNA only is kept here, 42 bases in frame from base 1. This receptor was identified in a human donor with alopecia areata. This sample comprised CD4+ T cells sorted from blood, obtained between weeks 47 and 50, from a patient treated with tofacitinib. Recombination connected TRBV2 to TRBJ2-7; 5 matching bases give a weak D call of TRBD2. The CDR3 protein sequence reads: CAITMPEGGNEQYF. DNA sequence: TGTGCCATCACCATGCCTGAGGGTGGCAACGAGCAGTACTTC. Beyond the CDR3, the reference TRBV2 and TRBJ2-7 genes provide the residues; the full variable domain reads: EPEVTQTPSHQVTQMGQEVILRCVPISNHLYFYWYRQILGQKVEFLVSFYNNEISEKSEIFDDQFSVERPDGSNFTLKIRSTKLEDSAMYFCAITMPEGGNEQYFGPGTRLTVT.